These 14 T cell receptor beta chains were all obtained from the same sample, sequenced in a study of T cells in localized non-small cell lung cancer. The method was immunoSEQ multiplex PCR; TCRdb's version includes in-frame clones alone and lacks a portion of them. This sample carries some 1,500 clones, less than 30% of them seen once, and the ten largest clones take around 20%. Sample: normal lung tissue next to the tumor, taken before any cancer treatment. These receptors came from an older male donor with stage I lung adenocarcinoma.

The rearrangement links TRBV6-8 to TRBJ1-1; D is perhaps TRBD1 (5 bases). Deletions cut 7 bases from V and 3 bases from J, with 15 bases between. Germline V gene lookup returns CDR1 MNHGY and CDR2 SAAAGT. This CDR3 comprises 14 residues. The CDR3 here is CASTSREGDTEAFF. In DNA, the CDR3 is TGTGCCAGCACCTCTCGCGAAGGGGACACTGAAGCTTTCTTT.

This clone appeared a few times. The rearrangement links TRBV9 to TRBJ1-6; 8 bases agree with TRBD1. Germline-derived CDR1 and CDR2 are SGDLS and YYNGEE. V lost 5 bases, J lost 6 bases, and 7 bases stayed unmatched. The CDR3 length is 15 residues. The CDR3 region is CASRDDRGSNSPLHF. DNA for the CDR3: TGTGCCAGCAGAGACGACAGGGGAAGTAATTCACCCCTCCACTTT.

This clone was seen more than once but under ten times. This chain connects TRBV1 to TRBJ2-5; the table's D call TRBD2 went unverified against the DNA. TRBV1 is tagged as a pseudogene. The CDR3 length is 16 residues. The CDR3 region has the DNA TGCGCCAGCAGCCAAGAAGGAGTGCCAAGCCAAGAGACCCAGTACTTC. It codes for CASSQEGVPSQETQYF.

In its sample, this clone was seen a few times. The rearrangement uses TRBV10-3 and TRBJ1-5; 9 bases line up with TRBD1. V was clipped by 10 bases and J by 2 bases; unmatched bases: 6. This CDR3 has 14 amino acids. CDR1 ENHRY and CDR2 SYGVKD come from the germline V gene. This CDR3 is CASHRTGGNQPQHF. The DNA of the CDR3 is TGTGCCAGCCACCGGACAGGGGGCAATCAGCCCCAGCATTTT.

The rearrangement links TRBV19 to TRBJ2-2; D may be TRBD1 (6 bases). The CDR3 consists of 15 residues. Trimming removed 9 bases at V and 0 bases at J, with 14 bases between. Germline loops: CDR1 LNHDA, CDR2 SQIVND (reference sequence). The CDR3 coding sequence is TGTGCCAGCCGGAGTGGGGGCCCGAACACCGGGGAGCTGTTTTTT. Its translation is CASRSGGPNTGELFF.

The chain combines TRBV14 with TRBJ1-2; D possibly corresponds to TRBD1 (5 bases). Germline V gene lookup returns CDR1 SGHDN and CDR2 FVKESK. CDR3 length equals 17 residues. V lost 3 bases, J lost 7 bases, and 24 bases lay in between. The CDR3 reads CASSHEAGDRGLGGYTF. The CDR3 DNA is TGTGCCAGCAGCCACGAGGCGGGGGACCGCGGCCTAGGTGGCTACACCTTC. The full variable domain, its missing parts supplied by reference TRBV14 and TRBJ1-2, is EAGVTQFPSHSVIEKGQTVTLRCDPISGHDNLYWYRRVMGKEIKFLLHFVKESKQDESGMPNNRFLAERTGGTYSTLKVQPAELEDSGVYFCASSHEAGDRGLGGYTFGSGTRLTVV.

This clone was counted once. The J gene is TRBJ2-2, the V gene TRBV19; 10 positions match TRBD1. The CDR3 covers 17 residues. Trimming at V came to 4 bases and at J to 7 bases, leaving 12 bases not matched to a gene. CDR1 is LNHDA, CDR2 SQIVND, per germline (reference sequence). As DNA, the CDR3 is TGTGCCAGTAGTAAAAAAACCGGGACAGGGGTTATCGGGGAGCTGTTTTTT. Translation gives CASSKKTGTGVIGELFF.

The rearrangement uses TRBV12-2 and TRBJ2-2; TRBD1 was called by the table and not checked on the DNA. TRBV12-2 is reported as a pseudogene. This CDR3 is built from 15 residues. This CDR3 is CAISPQGVVTGELFF. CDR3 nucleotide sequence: TGTGCCATCTCCCCACAGGGGGTGGTCACCGGGGAGCTGTTTTTT.

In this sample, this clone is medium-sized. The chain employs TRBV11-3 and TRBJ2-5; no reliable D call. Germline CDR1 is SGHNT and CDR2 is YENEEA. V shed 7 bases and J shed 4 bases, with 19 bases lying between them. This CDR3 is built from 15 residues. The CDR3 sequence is CASTLLSSPGETQYF. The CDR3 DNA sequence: TGTGCCAGCACCCTGCTTAGCAGTCCGGGAGAGACCCAGTACTTC.

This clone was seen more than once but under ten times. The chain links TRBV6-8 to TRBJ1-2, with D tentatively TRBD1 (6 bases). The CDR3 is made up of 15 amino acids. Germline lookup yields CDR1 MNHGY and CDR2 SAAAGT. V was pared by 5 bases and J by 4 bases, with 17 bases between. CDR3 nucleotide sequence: TGTGCCAGCAGTGAGGGTGGAAACAGGGTCTATGGCTACACCTTC. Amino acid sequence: CASSEGGNRVYGYTF.

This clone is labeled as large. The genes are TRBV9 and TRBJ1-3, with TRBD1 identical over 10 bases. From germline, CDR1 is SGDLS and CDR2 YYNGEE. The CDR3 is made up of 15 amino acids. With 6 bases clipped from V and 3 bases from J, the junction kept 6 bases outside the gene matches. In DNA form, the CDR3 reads TGTGCCAGCACGATTGACAGGGGGCGTGGAAACACCATATATTTT. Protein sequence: CASTIDRGRGNTIYF.

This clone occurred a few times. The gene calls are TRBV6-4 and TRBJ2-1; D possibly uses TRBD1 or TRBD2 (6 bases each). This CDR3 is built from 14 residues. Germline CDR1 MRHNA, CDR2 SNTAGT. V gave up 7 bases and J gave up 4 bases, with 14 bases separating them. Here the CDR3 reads CASTPGAGYNEQFF. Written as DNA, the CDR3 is TGTGCCAGCACCCCGGGGGCAGGGTACAATGAGCAGTTCTTC.

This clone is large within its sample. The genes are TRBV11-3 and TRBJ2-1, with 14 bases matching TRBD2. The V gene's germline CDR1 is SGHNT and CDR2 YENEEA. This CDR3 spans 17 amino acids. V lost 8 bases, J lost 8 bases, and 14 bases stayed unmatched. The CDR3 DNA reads TGTGCCAGCGGGACTAGCGGGAGTTTTTATGGTAGAGATGAGCAGTTCTTC. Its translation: CASGTSGSFYGRDEQFF.

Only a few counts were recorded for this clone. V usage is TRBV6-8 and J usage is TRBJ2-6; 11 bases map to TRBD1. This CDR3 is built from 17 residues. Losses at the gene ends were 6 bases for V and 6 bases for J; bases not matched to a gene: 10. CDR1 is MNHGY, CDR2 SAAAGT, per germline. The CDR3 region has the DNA TGTGCCAGCAGCAACCGGGACAGGGGGAGTGTGGCCAACGTCCTGACTTTC. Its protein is CASSNRDRGSVANVLTF.